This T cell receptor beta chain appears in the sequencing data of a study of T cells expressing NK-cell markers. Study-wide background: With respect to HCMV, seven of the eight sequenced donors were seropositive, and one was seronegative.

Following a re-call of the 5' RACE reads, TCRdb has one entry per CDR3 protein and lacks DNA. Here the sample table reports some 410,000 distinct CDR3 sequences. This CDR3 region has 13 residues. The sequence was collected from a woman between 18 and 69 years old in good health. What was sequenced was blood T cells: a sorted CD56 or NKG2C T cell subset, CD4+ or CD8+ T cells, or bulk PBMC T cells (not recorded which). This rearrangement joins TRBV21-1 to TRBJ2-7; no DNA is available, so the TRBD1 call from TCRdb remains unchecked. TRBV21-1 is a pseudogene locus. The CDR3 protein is CASPPKKIQPEYF.